This T cell receptor (beta chain) was recorded in a study of T cells after yellow fever vaccination. General study points: In FACS-sorted repertoires, abundant clonotypes from the bulk population could appear as contaminants. Booster sampling recovered most clones from primary vaccination (under 98% CD4, around 90% CD8).

The CDR3 sequence is 14 residues long. Germline lookup yields CDR1 SEHNR and CDR2 FQNEAQ (reference sequence). With respect to this clonotype: Its antigen remains unidentified. A read error may account for a junction end that differs from germline.

One entry per CDR3 protein results from TCRdb running MiXCR on the 5' RACE reads. Here the sample spans about 340,000 distinct CDR3 sequences, around 4.1% being singletons. This TCR was sampled from a young man who received the YFV17D yellow fever vaccine. Sequencing used PBMCs, obtained 5 days after the yellow fever booster vaccination. The chain is built from TRBV7-9 and TRBJ2-7; D possibly uses TRBD1 or TRBD2 (6 bases each). CDR3 in amino acids: CASGPGGQGYELYF. In nucleotides, the CDR3 is TGTGCCAGCGGTCCTGGGGGGCAAGGATACGAGCTGTACTTC.